Below, 2 T cell receptor beta chains from the same sample are listed, as sequenced in a study of cytomegalovirus exposure and HLA in healthy donors. This PCR relied on a set of 60 Vbeta primers and 13 Jbeta primers. Here immunoSEQ multiplex PCR was the method, and the copy in TCRdb shows in-frame clones only, minus some. This sample's clone table lists approximately 76,000 clones. Specimen: PBMCs. All receptors come from a man younger than 35 in good health and CMV-seropositive.

J is TRBJ1-1 and V is TRBV9; D remains ambiguous. The V gene's germline CDR1 is SGDLS and CDR2 YYNGEE. The CDR3 contains 13 residues. The ends were cut back, 3 bases at V and 1 base at J, with 7 bases in the middle. For the CDR3, the DNA is TGTGCCAGCAGCGGACTCGGGAACACTGAAGCTTTCTTT. Its protein product is CASSGLGNTEAFF.

The rearrangement joins TRBV18 to TRBJ1-1; possible D gene TRBD1, 5 bases. The V gene's germline CDR1 is KGHSH and CDR2 LQKENI. The CDR3 has 16 amino acids. Trimming took off 3 bases at V and 4 bases at J, with 18 bases between the two ends. The CDR3 coding sequence is TGTGCCAGCTCACCTCAGTACGGGGGTGAGGGCACTGAAGCTTTCTTT. Translated: CASSPQYGGEGTEAFF.